This T cell receptor (beta chain) is from a study of PD-L1 blockade in urothelial cancer. This CDR3 has 15 amino acids. V shed 3 bases and J 5 bases; nucleotides not matched to a gene: 8. The V gene's germline CDR1 is MGHRA and CDR2 YSYEKL. The method was immunoSEQ multiplex PCR; TCRdb's version includes in-frame clones alone and lacks a portion of them. The sample holds about 52,000 clones, 60% to 85% seen once. Sequencing was performed on PBMCs, taken around atezolizumab (anti-PD-L1) treatment. The sequence derives from a man between 65 and 85 years old with urothelial cancer. This chain links TRBV4-1 with TRBJ2-3; TRBD2 agrees at 7 bases. The CDR3 DNA is TGCGCCAGCAGCCATGGTGCGGGAGTAGGAGATACGCAGTATTTT. Its translation is CASSHGAGVGDTQYF.